What follows describes a single T cell receptor beta chain. 13 Jbeta primers and 60 Vbeta primers were used for the PCR. Repertoires were generated with immunoSEQ multiplex PCR, while TCRdb's copy carries only in-frame clones and drops some. The data contain about 80,000 clones, about 68% of them singletons. The data originate from a study of cytomegalovirus exposure and HLA in healthy donors. The CDR3 totals 17 residues. V gave up 2 bases and J gave up 5 bases; unmatched junction bases: 14. Germline V lookup: CDR1 SGHAT, CDR2 FQDESV (reference sequence). Specimen: PBMCs. The TCR comes from a woman in her 50s in good health and CMV-seropositive. This chain joins TRBV11-1 and TRBJ2-5; 7 bases match TRBD2. CDR3 amino acids: CASSLNPGRGLGETQYF. The DNA for the CDR3 is TGTGCCAGCAGCTTAAACCCCGGGCGGGGGTTAGGTGAGACCCAGTACTTC.